Listed here is a single TCR beta chain. The same CDR3 arises from other DNA sequences in this sample as well. This record belongs to a study of shared clonotypes between healthy human individuals. Here immunoSEQ multiplex PCR was the method, and the copy in TCRdb shows in-frame clones only, minus some. The table has around 2.1 million clones, about 93% seen once. CD45RO-negative, CCR7-positively selected cells formed the naive CD8 fraction, excluding terminally differentiated effector memory CD45RA+ cells. Germline V lookup: CDR1 MNHEY, CDR2 SMNVEV (reference sequence). CDR3 length equals 14 residues. Deletions cut 2 bases from V and 3 bases from J, with 10 bases between.

Material: naive CD8+ T cells from PBMCs. This clonotype originated in a man between 18 and 35 years old in good health. Some clones in this sample may be carry-over from other donors' samples. The J gene is TRBJ2-5, the V gene TRBV27; a possible D gene is TRBD1 (6 bases). The CDR3 sequence is CASSLLAGEETQYF. DNA of the CDR3: TGTGCCAGCAGTTTACTGGCAGGGGAAGAGACCCAGTACTTC.